The TCR beta chain described here comes from a study of T cell responses to AZD1222 COVID-19 vaccine. Study-level points and caveats: A rise in Spike-specific TCR breadth and depth followed two AZD1222 doses. Reportedly, close to half of spike-specific TCRs are directed against unmutated variant regions.

TCRdb's copy holds only in-frame clones and misses some; the assay was immunoSEQ multiplex PCR. Found here are roughly 160,000 clones, roughly 90% of them singletons; the top ten hold 5.5%. As for this clone: Antigen: not known.

Germline CDR1 MNHEY, CDR2 SMNVEV (reference sequence). This CDR3 has 13 residues. With 5 bases clipped from V and 5 bases from J, the junction kept 6 bases outside the gene matches. The chain joins TRBV27 to TRBJ2-7; the match to TRBD1 covers 7 bases. This sequence was found in an adult in good health. Sample: peripheral blood, taken on day 0 of AZD1222 vaccination. CDR3 loop: CASSQWTGHEQYF. The CDR3 region has the DNA TGTGCCAGCAGTCAATGGACAGGTCACGAGCAGTACTTC.